This TCR beta chain was recovered during a study of identical twins. The study's findings and limits: The study found weaker excess twin sharing in beta out-of-frame sequences.

TCRdb reprocessed the 5' RACE reads via MiXCR and lists one record per CDR3 protein. The table lists hundreds of thousands of distinct CDR3 sequences, 20% to 25% of them singletons. CDR1 and CDR2 (germline): SGHRS, YFSETQ. The CDR3 has 13 amino acids. Trimming removed 3 bases from V and 7 bases from J; junction bases left unmatched: 4. Regarding this clonotype: Its antigen is unknown.

The sample was also reused in another study, on T cells expressing NK-cell markers. From that paper: Among the eight sequenced donors, seven tested HCMV-seropositive and one tested seronegative. The leading position in the CD3+CD56-NKG2C+ fraction of several donors also went to these clonotypes.

The clonotype comes from a young woman in good health. Sequencing was carried out using PBMCs. The chain links TRBV5-1 to TRBJ2-1; 7 nucleotides line up with TRBD2. CDR3 sequence reads: CASSWGGMNEQFF. CDR3 in DNA: TGCGCCAGCAGCTGGGGGGGAATGAATGAGCAGTTCTTC.